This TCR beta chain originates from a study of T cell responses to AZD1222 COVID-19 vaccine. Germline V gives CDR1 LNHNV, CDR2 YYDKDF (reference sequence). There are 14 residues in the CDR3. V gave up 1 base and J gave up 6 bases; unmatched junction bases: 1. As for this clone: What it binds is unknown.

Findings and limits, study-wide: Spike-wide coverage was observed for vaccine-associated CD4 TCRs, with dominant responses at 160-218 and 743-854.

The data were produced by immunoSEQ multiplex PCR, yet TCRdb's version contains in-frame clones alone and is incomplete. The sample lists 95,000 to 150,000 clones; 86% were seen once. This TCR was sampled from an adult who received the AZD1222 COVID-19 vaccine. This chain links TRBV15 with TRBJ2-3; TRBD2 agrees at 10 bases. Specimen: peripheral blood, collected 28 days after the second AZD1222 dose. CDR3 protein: CATSRGGLADTQYF. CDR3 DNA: TGTGCCACCAGCAGAGGGGGACTAGCGGATACGCAGTATTTT.